Below, one T cell receptor (beta chain) is given with its context. Its antigen is not yet known. Base qualities were left out, and no much larger clone turns up one base away. Using the deep immunoSEQ assay, multiplex PCR amplified TCR CDR3 regions from genomic DNA. For each cell subset, the extracted genomic DNA was distributed evenly across all wells of several immunoSEQ 96-well plates, and each plate served as one replicate. For sorted subsets, around 0.2 ug of genomic DNA, equivalent to some 30,000 T cell genomes, went into each replicate PCR. Purified libraries were quantified with a Qubit 3.0 fluorometer, sized on a Bioanalyzer 2100, and re-quantified with the KAPA Library Quantification kit. Every immunoSEQ 96-well plate was sequenced on a separate single-read 150-cycle Illumina NextSeq 550 flow cell. For the original study's pipeline: Because only junctional sequences without quality scores were contained in the immunoSEQ output, filtering matching that applied to full-length reads could not be performed. To assign V/J genes and CDR3, sequences were annotated against IMGT germline references using PyIR, a Python wrapper for IgBLAST v1.9. Any read was removed if the V/J assignment was weak (E-value above 1e-6), the CDR3 was missing, or the read contained stop codons, out-of-frame junctions, or ambiguous translated residues. V3J clonotypes were defined as sequences sharing an identical inferred V gene, J gene, and CDR3 amino acid sequence. The percentage overlap between two repertoires was calculated by dividing the number of shared unique clonotypes by the size of the smaller repertoire. Repertoire richness was assessed with RTK rarefaction, the Chao1 estimator, and Recon v2.1 estimates of unobserved clonotypes. For all TCRbeta clonotypes obtained by the gDNA method from a handful of donors, generation probabilities were computed with OLGA. TCRdb took over this immuneACCESS table, retaining in-frame rearrangements with V and J assigned. Such tables are incomplete; in checked studies, under half of the missing clones stem from an unresolved V gene, and the remainder is unexplained. V and J calls and clone size follow that table, whereas D and trimming were derived from the DNA. The sample table lists over a million clones, around four fifths of them with a count of one. The ten largest make up approximately 1.5% of the sample.

Cut back by 3 bases and 1 base, the V and J ends lie 13 bases apart. From the germline V gene, CDR1 is MDHEN and CDR2 is SYDVKM. The CDR3 runs 15 residues from the cysteine to the phenylalanine. Kept here is only the CDR3 DNA, which spans 45 bases and is read in frame from base 1. The entry originates in a study of shared clonotypes between healthy human individuals (dated by TCRdb to 2018 to 2021). Regarding the research as a whole: A couple of women and a few men aged 18 to 49 years were included in the cohort. For each donor, CD4 naive and CD4 memory were each run on three plates, CD8 naive on two plates, and CD8 memory on one plate. To estimate repertoire size and how much clonotypes are shared between individuals, the study performed deep sequencing of blood TCR repertoires from about five healthy adults. To increase sequencing depth and limit assay-specific biases, TCR repertoire library preparation and sequencing were carried out by different laboratories using diverse techniques. Leukapheresis yielded between about 0.85 and 9.5 billion PBMCs per donor. The paper's findings and limits, for the study overall: Because the study included a small number of donors, the genetic and exposure-history diversity represented was limited. Sampling was restricted to blood, and TCR repertoires in tissues likely differ from the TCR repertoires found in blood. Pairwise subsampling indicated that sequencing depth was expected to affect the degree of clonotype sharing among donors. Clonotypes shared by all four sorted-subset donors showed higher generation probabilities than non-shared clonotypes. Larger estimated clonotype richness was generally found for naive subsets than for memory subsets. Incomplete sequencing was indicated by rarefaction of sorted-subset datasets, despite the large sequencing depth. Roughly 5% of naive CD4, around 4% of naive CD8, approximately 2% of memory CD4, and around 0.42% of memory CD8 clonotypes were shared across several donors.

The donors were healthy, HIV-negative adults with no recently reported acute infections or vaccinations. Only Caucasian adults living in Nashville, Tennessee, USA were represented among the donors. CD4+ T cells were enriched by magnetic negative selection, after which naive cells were positively selected on CD45RA and the negative fraction was taken as the memory subset. Blood was obtained by leukapheresis, after which PBMCs were separated by Ficoll-Histopaque density gradient centrifugation and cryopreserved in liquid nitrogen vapor phase. Purity and quantity of every magnetically sorted T cell population were checked by analytical flow cytometry. Genomic DNA was isolated from each sorted fraction and quantified by UV absorbance on a Nanodrop 2000c.

The rearrangement joined TRBV28 to TRBJ2-7; the D element might be TRBD1 or TRBD2, as each aligns at 6 bases. The receptor was derived from a man younger than 30 in good health. The sequencing input was memory CD4+ T cells sorted from blood. Interpreted using the paper, the cell subset or site label stands for: CD45RA-negative fraction. The nucleotide sequence is TGTGCCAGCAGTTTGGGGGCGGGGTTATCCTACGAGCAGTACTTC. This sequence encodes CASSLGAGLSYEQYF.